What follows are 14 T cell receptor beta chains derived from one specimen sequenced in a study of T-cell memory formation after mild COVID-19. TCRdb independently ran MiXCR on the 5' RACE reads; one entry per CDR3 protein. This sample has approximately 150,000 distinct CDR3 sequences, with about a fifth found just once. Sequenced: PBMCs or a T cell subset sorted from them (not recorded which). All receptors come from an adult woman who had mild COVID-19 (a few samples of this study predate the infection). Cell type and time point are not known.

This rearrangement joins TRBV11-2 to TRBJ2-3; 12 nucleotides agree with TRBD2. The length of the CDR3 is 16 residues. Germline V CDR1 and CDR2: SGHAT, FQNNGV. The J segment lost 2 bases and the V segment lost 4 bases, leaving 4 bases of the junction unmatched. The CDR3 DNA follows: TGTGCCAGCAGCTCCGGACTAGCGGGGAACACAGATACGCAGTATTTT. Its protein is CASSSGLAGNTDTQYF.

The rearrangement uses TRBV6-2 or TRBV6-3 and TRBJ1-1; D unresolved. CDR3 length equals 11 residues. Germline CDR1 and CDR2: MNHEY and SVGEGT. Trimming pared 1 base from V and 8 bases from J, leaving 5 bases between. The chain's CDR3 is CASSYLREAFF. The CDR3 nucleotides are TGTGCCAGCAGTTACTTGCGGGAAGCTTTCTTT.

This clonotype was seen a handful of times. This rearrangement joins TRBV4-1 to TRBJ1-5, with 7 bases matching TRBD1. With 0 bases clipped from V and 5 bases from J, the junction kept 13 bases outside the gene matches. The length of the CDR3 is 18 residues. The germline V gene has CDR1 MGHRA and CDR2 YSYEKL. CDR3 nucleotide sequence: TGCGCCAGCAGCCAAGATCAATCCAGGGGGAAGAGGGATCAGCCCCAGCATTTT. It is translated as CASSQDQSRGKRDQPQHF.

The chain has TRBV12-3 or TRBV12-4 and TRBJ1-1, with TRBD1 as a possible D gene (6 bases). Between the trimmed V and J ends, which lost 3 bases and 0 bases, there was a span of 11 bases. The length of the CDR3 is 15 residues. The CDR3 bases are TGTGCCAGCAGTTTCAGGGGCGGGATGAACACTGAAGCTTTCTTT. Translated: CASSFRGGMNTEAFF.

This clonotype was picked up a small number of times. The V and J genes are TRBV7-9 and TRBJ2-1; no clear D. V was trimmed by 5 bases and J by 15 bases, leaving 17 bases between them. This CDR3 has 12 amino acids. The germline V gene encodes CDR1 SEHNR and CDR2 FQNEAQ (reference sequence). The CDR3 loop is CASSTDAIGRFF. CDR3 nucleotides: TGTGCCAGCAGCACAGACGCCATTGGGCGGTTCTTC.

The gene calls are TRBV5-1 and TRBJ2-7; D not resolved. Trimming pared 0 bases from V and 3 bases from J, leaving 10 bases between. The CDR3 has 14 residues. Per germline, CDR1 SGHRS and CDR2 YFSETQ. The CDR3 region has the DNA TGCGCCAGCAGCTTGGAGGCCAGAATCTACGAGCAGTACTTC. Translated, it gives CASSLEARIYEQYF. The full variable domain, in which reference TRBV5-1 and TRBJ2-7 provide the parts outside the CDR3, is KAGVTQTPRYLIKTRGQQVTLSCSPISGHRSVSWYQQTPGQGLQFLFEYFSETQRNKGNFPGRFSGRQFSNSRSEMNVSTLELGDSALYLCASSLEARIYEQYFGPGTRLTVT.

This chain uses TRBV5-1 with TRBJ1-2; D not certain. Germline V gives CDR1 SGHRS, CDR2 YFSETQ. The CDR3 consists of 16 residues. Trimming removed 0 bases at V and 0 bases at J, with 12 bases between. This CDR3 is CASSLGSAPPNYGYTF. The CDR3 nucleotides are TGCGCCAGCAGCTTGGGGTCAGCGCCTCCTAACTATGGCTACACCTTC.

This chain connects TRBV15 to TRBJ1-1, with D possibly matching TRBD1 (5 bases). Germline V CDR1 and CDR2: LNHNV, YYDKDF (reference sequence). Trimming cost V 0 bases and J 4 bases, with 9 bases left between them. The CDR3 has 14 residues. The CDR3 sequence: CATSRDPGGTEAFF. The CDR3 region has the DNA TGTGCCACCAGCAGAGATCCGGGGGGCACTGAAGCTTTCTTT. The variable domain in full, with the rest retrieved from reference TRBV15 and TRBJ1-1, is DAMVIQNPRYQVTQFGKPVTLSCSQTLNHNVMYWYQQKSSQAPKLLFHYYDKDFNNEADTPDNFQSRRPNTSFCFLDIRSPGLGDTAMYLCATSRDPGGTEAFFGQGTRLTVV.

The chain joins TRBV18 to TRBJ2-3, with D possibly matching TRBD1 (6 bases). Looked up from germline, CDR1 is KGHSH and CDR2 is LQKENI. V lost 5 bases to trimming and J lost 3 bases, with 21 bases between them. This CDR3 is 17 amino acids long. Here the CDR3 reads CASSTNRVDFGTDTQYF. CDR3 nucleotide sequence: TGTGCCAGCTCAACTAACAGGGTGGACTTCGGAACAGATACGCAGTATTTT.

DNA of the CDR3: TGTGCCAGCAGCCGGGATTATGGCTACACCTTC. This sequence encodes CASSRDYGYTF. The chain carries TRBV9 and TRBJ1-2; D gene unclear. This CDR3 is 11 amino acids long. Germline V gene data show CDR1 as SGDLS and CDR2 as YYNGEE. V shed 4 bases and J shed 5 bases, with 6 bases lying between them. The full variable domain, in which reference TRBV9 and TRBJ1-2 provide the parts outside the CDR3, is DSGVTQTPKHLITATGQRVTLRCSPRSGDLSVYWYQQSLDQGLQFLIQYYNGEERAKGNILERFSAQQFPDLHSELNLSSLELGDSALYFCASSRDYGYTFGSGTRLTVV.

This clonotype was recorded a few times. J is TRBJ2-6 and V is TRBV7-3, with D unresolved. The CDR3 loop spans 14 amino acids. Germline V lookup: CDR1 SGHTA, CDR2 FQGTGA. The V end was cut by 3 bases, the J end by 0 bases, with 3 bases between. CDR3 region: CASSLSSGANVLTF. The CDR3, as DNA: TGTGCCAGCAGCTTGAGCTCTGGGGCCAACGTCCTGACTTTC.

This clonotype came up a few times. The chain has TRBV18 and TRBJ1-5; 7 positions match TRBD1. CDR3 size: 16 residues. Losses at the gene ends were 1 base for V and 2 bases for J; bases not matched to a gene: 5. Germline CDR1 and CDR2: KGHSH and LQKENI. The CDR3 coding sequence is TGTGCCAGCTCACCACGACAGGGAGACGGCAATCAGCCCCAGCATTTT. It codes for CASSPRQGDGNQPQHF.

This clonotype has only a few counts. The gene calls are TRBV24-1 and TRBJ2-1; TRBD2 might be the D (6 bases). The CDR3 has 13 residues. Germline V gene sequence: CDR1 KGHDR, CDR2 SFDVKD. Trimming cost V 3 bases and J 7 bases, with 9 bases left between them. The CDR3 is CATSDAGTNEQFF. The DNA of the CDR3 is TGTGCCACCAGTGATGCGGGGACGAATGAGCAGTTCTTC.

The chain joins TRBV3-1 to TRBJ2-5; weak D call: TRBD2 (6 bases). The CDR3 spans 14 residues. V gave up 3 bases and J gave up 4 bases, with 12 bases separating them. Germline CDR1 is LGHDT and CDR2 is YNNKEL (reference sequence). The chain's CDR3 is CASSHNPGGETQYF. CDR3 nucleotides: TGTGCCAGCAGCCACAACCCCGGGGGAGAGACCCAGTACTTC.